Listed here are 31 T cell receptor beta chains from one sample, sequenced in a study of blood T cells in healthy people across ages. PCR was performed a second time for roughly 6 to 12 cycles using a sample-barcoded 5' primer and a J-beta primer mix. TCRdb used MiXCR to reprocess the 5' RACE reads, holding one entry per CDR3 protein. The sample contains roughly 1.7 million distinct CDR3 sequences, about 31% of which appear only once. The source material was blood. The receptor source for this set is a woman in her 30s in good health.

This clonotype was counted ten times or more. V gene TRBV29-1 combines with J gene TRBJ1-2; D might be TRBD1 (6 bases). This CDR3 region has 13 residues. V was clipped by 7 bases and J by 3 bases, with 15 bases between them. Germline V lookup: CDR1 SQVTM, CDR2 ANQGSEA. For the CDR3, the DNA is TGCAGCGGTACCCAGGGGAACGACTATGGCTACACCTTC. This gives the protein CSGTQGNDYGYTF.

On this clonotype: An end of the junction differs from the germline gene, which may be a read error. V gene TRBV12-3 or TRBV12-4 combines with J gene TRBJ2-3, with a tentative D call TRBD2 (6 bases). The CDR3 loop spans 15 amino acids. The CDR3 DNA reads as TGTGCCAGCAGTTTTGGCGGGGTGATAGGAGATGCGCAGTATTTT. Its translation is CASSFGGVIGDAQYF.

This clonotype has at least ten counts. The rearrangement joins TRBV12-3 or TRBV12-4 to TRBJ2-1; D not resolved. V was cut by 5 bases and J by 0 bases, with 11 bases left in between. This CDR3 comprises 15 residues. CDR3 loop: CASSPMRSSYNEQFF. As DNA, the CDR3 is TGTGCCAGCAGTCCCATGAGGAGCTCCTACAATGAGCAGTTCTTC.

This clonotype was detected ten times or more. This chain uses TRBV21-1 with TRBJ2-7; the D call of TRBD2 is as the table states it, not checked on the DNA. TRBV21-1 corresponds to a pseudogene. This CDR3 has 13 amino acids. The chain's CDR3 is CASIGGSQDEQYF. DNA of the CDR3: TGTGCCAGCATAGGAGGGTCTCAAGACGAGCAGTACTTC.

The chain's CDR3 is CASSSPDTKGVYNEQFF. In DNA form, the CDR3 reads TGTGCCAGCAGTTCCCCTGACACCAAGGGGGTTTACAATGAGCAGTTCTTC. The chain links TRBV6-6 to TRBJ2-1, with D maybe TRBD1 (6 bases). CDR3 length equals 17 residues. V was clipped by 4 bases and J by 4 bases, with 20 bases between them. CDR1 and CDR2 from the germline V gene are MNHNY and SVGAGI (reference sequence).

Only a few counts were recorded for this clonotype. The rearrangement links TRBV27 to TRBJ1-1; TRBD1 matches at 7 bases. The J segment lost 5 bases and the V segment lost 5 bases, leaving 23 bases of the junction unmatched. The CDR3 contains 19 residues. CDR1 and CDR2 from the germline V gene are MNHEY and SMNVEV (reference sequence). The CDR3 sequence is CASSRFGRDRGLSGTEAFF. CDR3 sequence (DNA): TGTGCCAGCAGTCGCTTCGGAAGGGACAGAGGCCTCTCGGGGACTGAAGCTTTCTTT.

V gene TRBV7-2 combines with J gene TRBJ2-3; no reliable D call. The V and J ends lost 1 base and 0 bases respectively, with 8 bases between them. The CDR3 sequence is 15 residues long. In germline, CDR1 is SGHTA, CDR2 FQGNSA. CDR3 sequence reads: CASSLVSLSTDTQYF. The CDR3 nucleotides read TGTGCCAGCAGCTTAGTCTCCCTTAGCACAGATACGCAGTATTTT.

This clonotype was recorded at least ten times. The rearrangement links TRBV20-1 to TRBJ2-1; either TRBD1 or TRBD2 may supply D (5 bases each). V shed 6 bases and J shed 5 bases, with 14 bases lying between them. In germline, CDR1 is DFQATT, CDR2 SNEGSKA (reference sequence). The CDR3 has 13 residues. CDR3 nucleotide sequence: TGCAGTGCCGCAGGGAGAATTAACAATGAGCAGTTCTTC. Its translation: CSAAGRINNEQFF.

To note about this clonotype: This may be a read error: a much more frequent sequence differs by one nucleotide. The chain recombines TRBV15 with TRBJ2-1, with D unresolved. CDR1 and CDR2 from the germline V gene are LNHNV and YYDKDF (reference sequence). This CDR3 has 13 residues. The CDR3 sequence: CATSSLGSNERFF. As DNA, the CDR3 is TGTGCCACCAGCAGTCTAGGGTCGAATGAGCGGTTCTTC.

CDR3 residues: CASSVAEVASYEQYF. Here the CDR3 DNA reads TGTGCCAGCAGCGTAGCCGAAGTGGCTTCCTACGAGCAGTACTTC. The chain is built from TRBV9 and TRBJ2-7; D is ambiguous. Per the germline V gene, CDR1 is SGDLS and CDR2 is YYNGEE. The V end lost 0 bases, the J end lost 1 base, and 11 bases lay between the germline ends. CDR3 size: 15 residues.

CDR3 nucleotide sequence: TGTGCCAGCAGTTTATCAGGAGCTCTAAATTCACCCCTCCACTTT. This translates into CASSLSGALNSPLHF. The rearrangement links TRBV27 to TRBJ1-6, with D unresolved. The V and J ends lost 0 bases and 7 bases respectively, with 10 bases between them. The V gene's germline CDR1 is MNHEY and CDR2 SMNVEV (reference sequence). The CDR3 length is 15 residues.

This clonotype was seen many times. The CDR3 reads CASSQTGVRSGEQYF. CDR3 bases: TGCGCCAGCAGCCAAACAGGGGTCCGGAGTGGCGAGCAGTACTTC. This rearrangement joins TRBV4-1 to TRBJ2-7; the match to TRBD1 covers 7 bases. This CDR3 comprises 15 residues. The germline V gene has CDR1 MGHRA and CDR2 YSYEKL. The V segment lost 2 bases and the J segment 6 bases; nucleotides outside the gene matches: 10.

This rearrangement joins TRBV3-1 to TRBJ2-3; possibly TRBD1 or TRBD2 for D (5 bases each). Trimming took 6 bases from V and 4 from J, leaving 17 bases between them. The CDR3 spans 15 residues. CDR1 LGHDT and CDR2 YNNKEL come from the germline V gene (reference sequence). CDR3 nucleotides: TGTGCCAGCAGAGGGGACGCCGGTCGTCCAGATACGCAGTATTTT. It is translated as CASRGDAGRPDTQYF.

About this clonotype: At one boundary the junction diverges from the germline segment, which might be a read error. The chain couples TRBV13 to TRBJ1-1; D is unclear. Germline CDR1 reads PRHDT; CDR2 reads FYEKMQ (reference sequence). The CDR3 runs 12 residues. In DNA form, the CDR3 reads TGTGCCAGCAGCCCCGCGAACATTGAAGCTTTCTTT. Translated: CASSPANIEAFF.

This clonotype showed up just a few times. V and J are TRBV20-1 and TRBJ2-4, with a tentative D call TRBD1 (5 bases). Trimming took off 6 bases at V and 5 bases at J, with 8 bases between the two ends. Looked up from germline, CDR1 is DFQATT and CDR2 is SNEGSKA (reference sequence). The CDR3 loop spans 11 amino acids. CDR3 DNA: TGCAGTGCCATGACAGAAAACATTCAGTACTTC. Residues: CSAMTENIQYF.

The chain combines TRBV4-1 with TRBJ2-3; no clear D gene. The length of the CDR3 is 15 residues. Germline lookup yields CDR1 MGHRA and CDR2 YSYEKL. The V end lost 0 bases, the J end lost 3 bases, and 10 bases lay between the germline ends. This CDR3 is CASSQDTTWTDTQYF. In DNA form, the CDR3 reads TGCGCCAGCAGCCAAGATACTACATGGACAGATACGCAGTATTTT.

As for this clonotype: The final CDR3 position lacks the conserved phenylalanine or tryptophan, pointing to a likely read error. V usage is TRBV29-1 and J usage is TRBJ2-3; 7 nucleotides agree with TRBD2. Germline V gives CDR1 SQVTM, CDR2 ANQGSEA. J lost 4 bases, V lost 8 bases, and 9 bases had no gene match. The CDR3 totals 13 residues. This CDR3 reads CSYGLVSPDTQYV. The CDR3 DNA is TGCAGCTATGGACTAGTAAGCCCAGATACGCAGTATGTT.

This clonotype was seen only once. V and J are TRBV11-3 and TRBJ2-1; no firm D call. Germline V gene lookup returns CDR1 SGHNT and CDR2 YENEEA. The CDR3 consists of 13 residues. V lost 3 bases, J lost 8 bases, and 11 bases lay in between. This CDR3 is CASSFYLVDEQFF. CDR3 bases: TGTGCCAGCAGCTTTTACCTAGTCGATGAGCAGTTCTTC.

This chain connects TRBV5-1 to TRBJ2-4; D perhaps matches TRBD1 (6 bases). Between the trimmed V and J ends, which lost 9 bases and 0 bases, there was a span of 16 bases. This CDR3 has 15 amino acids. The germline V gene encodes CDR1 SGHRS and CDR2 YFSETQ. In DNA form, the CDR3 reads TGCGCCACCAGGGGCCAGAATATAGCCAAAAACATTCAGTACTTC. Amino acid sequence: CATRGQNIAKNIQYF.

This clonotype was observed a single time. In DNA form, the CDR3 reads TGCAGTGCGGGGACTAGCGGCTCCTACGAGCAGTTCTTC. Translating it yields CSAGTSGSYEQFF. This chain uses TRBV20-1 with TRBJ2-1, with 11 nucleotides matching TRBD2. In germline, CDR1 is DFQATT, CDR2 SNEGSKA (reference sequence). The CDR3 extends over 13 amino acids. V was pared by 6 bases and J by 10 bases, with 8 bases of the junction left unmatched.

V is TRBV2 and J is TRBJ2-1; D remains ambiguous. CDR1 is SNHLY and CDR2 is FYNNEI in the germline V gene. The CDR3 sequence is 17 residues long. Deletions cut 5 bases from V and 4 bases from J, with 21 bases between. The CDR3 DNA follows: TGTGCCAGCAGTTCAGGCCCTGACGAGAGGAGTTACAATGAGCAGTTCTTC. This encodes CASSSGPDERSYNEQFF.

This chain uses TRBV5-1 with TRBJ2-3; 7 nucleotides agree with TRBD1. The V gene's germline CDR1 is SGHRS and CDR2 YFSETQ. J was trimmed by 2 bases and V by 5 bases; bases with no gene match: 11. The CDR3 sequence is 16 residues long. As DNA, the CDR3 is TGCGCCAGCAGAGCTTGGTCGGGGACAGTCACAGATACGCAGTATTTT. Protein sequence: CASRAWSGTVTDTQYF.

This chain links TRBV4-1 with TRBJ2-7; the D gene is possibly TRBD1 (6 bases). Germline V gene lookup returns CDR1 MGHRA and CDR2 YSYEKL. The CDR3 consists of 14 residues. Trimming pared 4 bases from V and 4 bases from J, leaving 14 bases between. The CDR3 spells CASSPPDRLYEQYF. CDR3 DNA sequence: TGCGCCAGCAGCCCACCGGACAGACTTTACGAGCAGTACTTC.

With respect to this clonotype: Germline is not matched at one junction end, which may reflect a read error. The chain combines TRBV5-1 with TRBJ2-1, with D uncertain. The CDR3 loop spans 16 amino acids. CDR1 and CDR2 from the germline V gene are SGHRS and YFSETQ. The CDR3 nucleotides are TGCGCCAGCAGCTTGGCCAATGCTGGGTCCTACAATGGGCAGTTCTTC. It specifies CASSLANAGSYNGQFF.

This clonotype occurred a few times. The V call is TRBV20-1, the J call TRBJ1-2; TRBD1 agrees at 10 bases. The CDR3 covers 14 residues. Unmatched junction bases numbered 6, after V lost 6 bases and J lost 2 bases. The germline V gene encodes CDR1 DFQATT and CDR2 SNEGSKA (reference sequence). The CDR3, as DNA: TGCAGTGCGACCGGGACAGGGGCCAACTATGGCTACACCTTC. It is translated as CSATGTGANYGYTF.

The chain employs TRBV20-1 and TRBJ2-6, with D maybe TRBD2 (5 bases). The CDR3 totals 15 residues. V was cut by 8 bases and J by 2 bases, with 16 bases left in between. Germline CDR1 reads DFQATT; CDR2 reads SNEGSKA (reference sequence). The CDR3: CSTLGHGAGANVLTF. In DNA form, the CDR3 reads TGCAGTACTTTAGGCCACGGGGCTGGGGCCAACGTCCTGACTTTC.

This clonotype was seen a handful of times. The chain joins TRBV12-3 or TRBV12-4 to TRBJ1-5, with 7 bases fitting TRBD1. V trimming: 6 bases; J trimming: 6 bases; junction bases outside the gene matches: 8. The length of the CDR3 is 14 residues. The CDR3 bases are TGTGCCAGCAGGCAAACGACAGGGTCTCAGCCCCAGCATTTT. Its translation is CASRQTTGSQPQHF.

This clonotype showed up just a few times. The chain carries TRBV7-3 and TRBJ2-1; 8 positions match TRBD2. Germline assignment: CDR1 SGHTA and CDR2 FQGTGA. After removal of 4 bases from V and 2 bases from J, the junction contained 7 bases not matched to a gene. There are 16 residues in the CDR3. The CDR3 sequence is CASSSRSGATYNEQFF. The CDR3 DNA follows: TGTGCCAGCAGCTCTCGTAGCGGGGCTACCTACAATGAGCAGTTCTTC.

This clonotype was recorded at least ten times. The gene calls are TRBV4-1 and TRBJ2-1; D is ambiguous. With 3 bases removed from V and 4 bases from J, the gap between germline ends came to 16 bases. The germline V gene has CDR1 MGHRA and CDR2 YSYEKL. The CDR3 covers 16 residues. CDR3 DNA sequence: TGCGCCAGCAGCCAGCTCTCCCAGATCCCGTACAATGAGCAGTTCTTC. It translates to CASSQLSQIPYNEQFF.

CDR3 loop: CASKDGYQPQHF. The CDR3 bases are TGTGCCAGCAAGGACGGATATCAGCCCCAGCATTTT. The chain links TRBV6-2 or TRBV6-3 to TRBJ1-5; D call uncertain. With 7 bases removed from V and 5 bases from J, the gap between germline ends came to 9 bases. The CDR3 length is 12 residues. Germline CDR1 MNHEY, CDR2 SVGEGT.

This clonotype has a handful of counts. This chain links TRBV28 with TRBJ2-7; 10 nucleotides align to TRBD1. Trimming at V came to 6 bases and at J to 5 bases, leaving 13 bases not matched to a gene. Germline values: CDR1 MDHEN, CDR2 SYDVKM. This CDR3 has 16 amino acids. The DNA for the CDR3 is TGTGCCAGCAGCCCTCCCGTCGGACAGGGGGTCAACGAGCAGTACTTC. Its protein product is CASSPPVGQGVNEQYF.